The next 11 T cell receptor beta chains were all read from a single sample in a study of technical replicates of blood from several donors. Measured with immunoSEQ multiplex PCR; TCRdb has only the in-frame clones, and not every one. The table has tens of thousands of clones, 90% to 95% seen once. Specimen: PBMCs. All receptors derive from a human donor in good health. Some clones in this sample may be carry-over from other donors' samples.

The rearrangement joins TRBV10-3 to TRBJ1-1, with D uncertain. The length of the CDR3 is 11 residues. V lost 4 bases, J lost 13 bases, and 13 bases lay in between. Germline assignment: CDR1 ENHRY and CDR2 SYGVKD. The DNA of the CDR3 is TGTGCCATCAGTGGGGAGGGAAGGGATTTCTTT. Translated, it gives CAISGEGRDFF.

In this sample, this clone turned up once. The J gene is TRBJ2-1, the V gene TRBV7-6; 14 bases are a match to TRBD2. This CDR3 comprises 14 residues. V lost 1 base and J lost 12; bases outside the gene matches: 2. In germline, CDR1 is SGHVS, CDR2 FNYEAQ. In nucleotides, the CDR3 is TGTGCCAGCAGCTTAGGAGGGACTAGCGGGGGGCAGTTCTTC. It encodes CASSLGGTSGGQFF.

This clone appeared once. The chain employs TRBV7-9 and TRBJ2-7; TRBD1 agrees at 9 bases. The trim removed 2 bases at V and 2 bases at J, leaving 4 bases unmatched. CDR1 and CDR2 (germline): SEHNR, FQNEAQ (reference sequence). The CDR3 runs to 15 residues. The CDR3 here is CASSLLGQGAYEQYF. The CDR3 coding sequence is TGTGCCAGCAGCTTATTGGGACAGGGAGCCTACGAGCAGTACTTC.

The chain carries TRBV19 and TRBJ1-1, with no clear D. Looked up from germline, CDR1 is LNHDA and CDR2 is SQIVND (reference sequence). V was trimmed by 4 bases and J by 3 bases, leaving 21 bases between them. The CDR3 totals 17 residues. This CDR3 reads CASSNTVLGPQDTEAFF. The CDR3 DNA sequence: TGTGCCAGTAGTAATACCGTGCTTGGGCCCCAGGACACTGAAGCTTTCTTT.

The V call is TRBV2, the J call TRBJ2-5, with 7 nucleotides matching TRBD2. V lost 7 bases to trimming and J lost 3 bases; unmatched junction nucleotides: 8. The germline V gene encodes CDR1 SNHLY and CDR2 FYNNEI. There are 14 residues in the CDR3. The CDR3 DNA is TGTGCCAGCAAGAGATGGGACTATAAAGAGACCCAGTACTTC. Protein product: CASKRWDYKETQYF.

This chain uses TRBV5-4 with TRBJ1-2; TRBD1 matches at 7 bases. Per the germline V gene, CDR1 is SGHNT and CDR2 is YYREEE (reference sequence). J lost 7 bases, V lost 4 bases, and 10 bases had no gene match. The CDR3 runs to 14 residues. In DNA, the CDR3 is TGTGCCAGCAGCAGCCGACAGGGAGTAGGTGGCTACACCTTC. Translation gives CASSSRQGVGGYTF.

This clone was detected a few times. The rearrangement uses TRBV19 and TRBJ2-2; 8 nucleotides match TRBD2. V was clipped by 8 bases and J by 4 bases; unmatched bases: 9. This CDR3 contains 15 residues. The V gene's germline CDR1 is LNHDA and CDR2 SQIVND (reference sequence). CDR3 sequence (DNA): TGTGCCAGTGGGGAGGGCGGGAGGATCACCGGGGAGCTGTTTTTT. As protein: CASGEGGRITGELFF.

The chain recombines TRBV11-3 with TRBJ2-2; 10 nucleotides line up with TRBD1. The germline V gene encodes CDR1 SGHNT and CDR2 YENEEA. With V trimmed by 3 bases and J by 6 bases, 7 bases remained unmatched. The CDR3 has 16 residues. The CDR3 region has the DNA TGTGCCAGCAGCTTTGCTGGACAGGGGGGGGCCGGGGAGCTGTTTTTT. Protein sequence: CASSFAGQGGAGELFF.

To note about this clone: One end of the junction is discordant with germline, which a read error may explain. The V call is TRBV4-1, the J call TRBJ1-1; D is possibly TRBD1 (5 bases). Germline CDR1 reads MGHRA; CDR2 reads YSYEKL. CDR3 length: 16 amino acids. The CDR3 protein is CASSHSLRDGNAEAFF. In DNA form, the CDR3 reads TGCGCCAGCAGCCACTCCCTGCGGGACGGGAACGCTGAAGCTTTCTTT.

The chain carries TRBV6-5 and TRBJ2-3; D might be TRBD1 (6 bases). CDR3 size: 16 residues. Germline V gene lookup returns CDR1 MNHEY and CDR2 SVGAGI. The V and J ends lost 4 bases and 5 bases respectively, with 19 bases between them. Here the CDR3 DNA reads TGTGCCAGCAGTTCGACAGGCGTCCTAAGTTTAGATACGCAGTATTTT. It codes for CASSSTGVLSLDTQYF.

This rearrangement joins TRBV9 to TRBJ2-3; D unresolved. This CDR3 comprises 14 residues. Germline loops: CDR1 SGDLS, CDR2 YYNGEE. V shed 3 bases and J shed 6 bases, with 14 bases lying between them. The CDR3, as DNA: TGTGCCAGCAGCGGAAGCACCCGAGGCGATACGCAGTATTTT. Translation gives CASSGSTRGDTQYF.